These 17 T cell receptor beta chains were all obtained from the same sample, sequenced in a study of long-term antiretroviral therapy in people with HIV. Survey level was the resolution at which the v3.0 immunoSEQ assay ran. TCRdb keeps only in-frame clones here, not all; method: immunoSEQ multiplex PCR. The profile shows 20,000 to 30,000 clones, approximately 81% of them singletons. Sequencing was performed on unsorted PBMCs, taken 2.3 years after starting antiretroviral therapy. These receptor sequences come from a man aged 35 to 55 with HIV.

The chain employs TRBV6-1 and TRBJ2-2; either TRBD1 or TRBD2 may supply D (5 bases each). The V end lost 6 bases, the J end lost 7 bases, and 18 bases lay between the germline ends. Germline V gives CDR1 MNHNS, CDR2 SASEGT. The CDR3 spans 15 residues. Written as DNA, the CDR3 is TGTGCCAGCAGAGGTCCAGGGACGGCAAACGGGGAGCTGTTTTTT. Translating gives CASRGPGTANGELFF.

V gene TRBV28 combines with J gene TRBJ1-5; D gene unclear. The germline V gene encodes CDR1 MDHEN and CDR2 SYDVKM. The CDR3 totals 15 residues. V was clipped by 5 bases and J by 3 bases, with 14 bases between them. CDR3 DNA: TGTGCCAGCAGTGGCCTTCCGATAGTCAATCAGCCCCAGCATTTT. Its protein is CASSGLPIVNQPQHF. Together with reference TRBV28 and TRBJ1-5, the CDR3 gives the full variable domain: DVKVTQSSRYLVKRTGEKVFLECVQDMDHENMFWYRQDPGLGLRLIYFSYDVKMKEKGDIPEGYSVSREKKERFSLILESASTNQTSMYLCASSGLPIVNQPQHFGDGTRLSIL.

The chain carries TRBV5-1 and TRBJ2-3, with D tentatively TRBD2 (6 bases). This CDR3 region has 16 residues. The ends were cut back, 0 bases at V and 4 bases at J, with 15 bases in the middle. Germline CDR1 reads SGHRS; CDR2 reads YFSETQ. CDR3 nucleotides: TGCGCCAGCAGCTTGGCCCAGCCAGGAGGGGCAGATACGCAGTATTTT. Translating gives CASSLAQPGGADTQYF.

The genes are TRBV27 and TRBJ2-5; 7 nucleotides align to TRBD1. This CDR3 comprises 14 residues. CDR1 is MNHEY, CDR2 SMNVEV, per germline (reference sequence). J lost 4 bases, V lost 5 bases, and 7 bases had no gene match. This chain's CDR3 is CASSIQTGSETQYF. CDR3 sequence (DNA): TGTGCCAGCAGTATCCAGACAGGGTCAGAGACCCAGTACTTC.

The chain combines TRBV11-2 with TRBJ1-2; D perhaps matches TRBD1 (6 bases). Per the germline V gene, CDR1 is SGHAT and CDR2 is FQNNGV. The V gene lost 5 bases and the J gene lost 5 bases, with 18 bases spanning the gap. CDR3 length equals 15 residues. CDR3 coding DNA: TGTGCCAGCAGCCTTGGGGGACAAACAAGATATGGCTACACCTTC. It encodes CASSLGGQTRYGYTF.

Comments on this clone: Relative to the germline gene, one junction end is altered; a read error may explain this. CDR3 DNA: TGTGCCAGCTCACCCGGGGCGGTGAAGTATGGCTTCACCTTC. This encodes CASSPGAVKYGFTF. The chain joins TRBV18 to TRBJ1-2; TRBD1 is a possible D gene (5 bases). From germline, CDR1 is KGHSH and CDR2 LQKENI. This CDR3 comprises 14 residues. Drawing the rest from reference TRBV18 and TRBJ1-2, the complete variable domain is NAGVMQNPRHLVRRRGQEARLRCSPMKGHSHVYWYRQLPEEGLKFMVYLQKENIIDESGMPKERFSAEFPKEGPSILRIQQVVRGDSAAYFCASSPGAVKYGFTFGSGTRLTVV.

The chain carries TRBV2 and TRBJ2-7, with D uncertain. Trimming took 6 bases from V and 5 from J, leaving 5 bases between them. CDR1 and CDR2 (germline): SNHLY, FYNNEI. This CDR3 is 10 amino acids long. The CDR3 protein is CASSTHEQYF. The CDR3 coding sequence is TGTGCCAGCAGCACCCACGAGCAGTACTTC.

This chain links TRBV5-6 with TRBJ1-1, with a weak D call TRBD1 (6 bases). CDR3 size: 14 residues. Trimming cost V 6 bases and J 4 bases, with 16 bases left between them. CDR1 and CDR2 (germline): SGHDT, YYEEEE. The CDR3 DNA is TGTGCCAGCACCACGGGGGCAGGGCTCACTGAAGCTTTCTTT. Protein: CASTTGAGLTEAFF.

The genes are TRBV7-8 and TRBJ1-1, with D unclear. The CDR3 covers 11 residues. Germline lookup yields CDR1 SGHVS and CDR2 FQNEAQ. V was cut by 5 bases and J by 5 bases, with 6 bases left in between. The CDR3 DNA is TGTGCCAGCAGCCGGAATACTGAAGCTTTCTTT. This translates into CASSRNTEAFF.

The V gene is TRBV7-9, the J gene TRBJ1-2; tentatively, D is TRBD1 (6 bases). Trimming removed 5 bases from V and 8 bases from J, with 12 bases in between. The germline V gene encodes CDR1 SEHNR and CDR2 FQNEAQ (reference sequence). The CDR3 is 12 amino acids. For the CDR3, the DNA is TGTGCCAGCAGCCCACGGGGGCTCGGCTACACCTTC. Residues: CASSPRGLGYTF.

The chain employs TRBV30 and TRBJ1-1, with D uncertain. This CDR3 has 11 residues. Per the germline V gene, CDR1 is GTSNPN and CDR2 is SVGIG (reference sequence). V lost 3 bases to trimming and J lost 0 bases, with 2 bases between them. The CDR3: CAWRVNTEAFF. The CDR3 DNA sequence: TGTGCCTGGAGGGTGAACACTGAAGCTTTCTTT.

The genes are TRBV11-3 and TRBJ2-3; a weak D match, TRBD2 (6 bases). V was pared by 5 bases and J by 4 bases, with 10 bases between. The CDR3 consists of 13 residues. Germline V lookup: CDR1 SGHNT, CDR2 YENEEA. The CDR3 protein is CASSPPGADTQYF. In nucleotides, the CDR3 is TGTGCCAGCAGCCCACCGGGGGCAGATACGCAGTATTTT.

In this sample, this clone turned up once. The CDR3 nucleotides are TGTGCCAGCAGCCTGGACAGCAGCACAGATACGCAGTATTTT. Protein product: CASSLDSSTDTQYF. The chain couples TRBV5-5 to TRBJ2-3; TRBD1 is a possible D gene (6 bases). Per the germline V gene, CDR1 is SGHKS and CDR2 is YYEKEE (reference sequence). The V gene lost 4 bases and the J gene lost 0 bases, with 9 bases spanning the gap. This CDR3 is built from 14 residues.

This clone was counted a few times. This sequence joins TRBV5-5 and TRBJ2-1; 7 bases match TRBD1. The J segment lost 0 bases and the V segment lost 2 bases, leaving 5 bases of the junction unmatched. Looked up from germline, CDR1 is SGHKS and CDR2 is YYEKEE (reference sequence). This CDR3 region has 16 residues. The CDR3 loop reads CASSLQGTTSYNEQFF. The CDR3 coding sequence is TGTGCCAGCAGCTTACAGGGGACAACCTCCTACAATGAGCAGTTCTTC.

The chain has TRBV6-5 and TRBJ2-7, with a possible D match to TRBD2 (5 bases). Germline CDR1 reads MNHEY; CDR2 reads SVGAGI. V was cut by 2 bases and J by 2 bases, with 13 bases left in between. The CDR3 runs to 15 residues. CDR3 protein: CASSYGSGGTYEQYF. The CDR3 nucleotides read TGTGCCAGCAGTTACGGTTCAGGAGGAACCTACGAGCAGTACTTC.

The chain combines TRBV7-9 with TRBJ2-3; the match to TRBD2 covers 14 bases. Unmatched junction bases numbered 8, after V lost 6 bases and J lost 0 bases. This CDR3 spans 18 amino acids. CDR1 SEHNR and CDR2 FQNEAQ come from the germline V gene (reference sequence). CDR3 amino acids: CASSPGLAGASSTDTQYF. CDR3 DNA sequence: TGTGCCAGCAGTCCGGGACTAGCGGGAGCATCAAGCACAGATACGCAGTATTTT.

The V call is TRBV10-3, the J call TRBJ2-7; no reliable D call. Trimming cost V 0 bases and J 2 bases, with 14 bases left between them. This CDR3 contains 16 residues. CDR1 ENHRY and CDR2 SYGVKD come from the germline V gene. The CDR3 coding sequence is TGTGCCATCAGTGAGTCCAGGTCGGGCGGAACCTACGAGCAGTACTTC. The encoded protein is CAISESRSGGTYEQYF.